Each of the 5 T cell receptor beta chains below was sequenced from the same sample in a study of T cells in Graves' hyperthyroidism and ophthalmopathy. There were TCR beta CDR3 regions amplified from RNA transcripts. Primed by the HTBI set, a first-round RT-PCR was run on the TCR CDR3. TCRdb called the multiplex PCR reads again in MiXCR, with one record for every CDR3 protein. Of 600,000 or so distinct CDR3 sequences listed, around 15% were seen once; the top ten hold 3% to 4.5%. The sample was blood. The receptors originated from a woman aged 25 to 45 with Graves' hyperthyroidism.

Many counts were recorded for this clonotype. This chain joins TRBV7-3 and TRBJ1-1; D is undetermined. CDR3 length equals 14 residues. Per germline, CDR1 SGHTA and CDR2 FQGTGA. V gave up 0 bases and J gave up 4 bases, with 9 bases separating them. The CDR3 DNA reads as TGTGCCAGCAGCTTAACGTCTTCGAGCACTGAAGCTTTCTTT. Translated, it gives CASSLTSSSTEAFF. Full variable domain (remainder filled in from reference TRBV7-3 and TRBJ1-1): GAGVSQTPSNKVTEKGKYVELRCDPISGHTALYWYRQSLGQGPEFLIYFQGTGAADDSGLPNDRFFAVRPEGSVSTLKIQRTERGDSAVYLCASSLTSSSTEAFFGQGTRLTVV.

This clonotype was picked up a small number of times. The CDR3 coding sequence is TGTGCCAGCAGCGTAGGTCCGGGGACAGGGGAGTTGAATGAGCAGTTCTTC. It specifies CASSVGPGTGELNEQFF. The chain links TRBV9 to TRBJ2-1; 10 bases are a match to TRBD1. Germline loops: CDR1 SGDLS, CDR2 YYNGEE. This CDR3 is 17 amino acids long. V was clipped by 0 bases and J by 7 bases; unmatched bases: 10.

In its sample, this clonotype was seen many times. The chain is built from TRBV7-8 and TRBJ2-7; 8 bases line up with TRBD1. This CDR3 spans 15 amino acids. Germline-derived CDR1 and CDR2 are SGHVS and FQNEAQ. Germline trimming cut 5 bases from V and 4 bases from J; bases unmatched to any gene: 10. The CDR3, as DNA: TGTGCCAGCAGCCCAACCAGGACAGGGCTGTACGAGCAGTACTTC. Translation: CASSPTRTGLYEQYF.

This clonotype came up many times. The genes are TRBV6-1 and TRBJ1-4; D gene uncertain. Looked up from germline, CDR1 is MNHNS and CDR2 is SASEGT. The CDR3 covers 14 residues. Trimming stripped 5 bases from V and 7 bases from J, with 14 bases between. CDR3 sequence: CASSYREGGEKLFF. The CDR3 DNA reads TGTGCCAGCAGTTATAGGGAAGGTGGTGAAAAACTGTTTTTT.

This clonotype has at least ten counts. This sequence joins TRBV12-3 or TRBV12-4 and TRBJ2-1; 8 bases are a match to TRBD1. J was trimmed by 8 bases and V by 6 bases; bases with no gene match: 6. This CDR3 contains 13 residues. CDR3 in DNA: TGTGCCAGCAGCCAGGGGGCGCGCGATGAGCAGTTCTTC. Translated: CASSQGARDEQFF.